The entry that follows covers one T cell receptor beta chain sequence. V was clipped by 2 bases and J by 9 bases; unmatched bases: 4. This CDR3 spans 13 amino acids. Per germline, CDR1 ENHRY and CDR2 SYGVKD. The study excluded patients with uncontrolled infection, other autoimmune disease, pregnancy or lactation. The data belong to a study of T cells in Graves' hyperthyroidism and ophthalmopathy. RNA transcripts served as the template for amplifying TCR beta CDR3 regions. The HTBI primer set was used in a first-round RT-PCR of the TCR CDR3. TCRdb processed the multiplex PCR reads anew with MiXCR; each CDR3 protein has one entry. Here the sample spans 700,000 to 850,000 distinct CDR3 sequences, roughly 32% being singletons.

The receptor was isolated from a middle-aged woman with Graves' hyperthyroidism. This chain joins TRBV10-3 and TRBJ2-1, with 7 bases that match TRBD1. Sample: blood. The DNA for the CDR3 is TGTGCCATCAGTGAGCTCCAGGGGGTTGAGCAGTTCTTC. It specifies CAISELQGVEQFF.